This TCR beta chain is from a study of blood T cell repertoires in COVID-19. Overall study context: The United States, Italy and Spain provided the acute and convalescent COVID-19 samples. T cells, B-cell-depleted T cells, or PBMCs supplied cDNA or gDNA.

Germline lookup yields CDR1 KGHSY and CDR2 FQNENV. Trimming shortened V by 3 bases and J by 7 bases, and 10 bases separated the two germline ends. The CDR3 length is 12 residues. Per the authors' pipeline: Amplification of reference gene primers was used by the study to estimate nucleated cell counts. Sequencing was performed with immunoSEQ multiplex PCR; in TCRdb, only in-frame clones are kept and a portion is missing. The V and J calls and clone size were taken over from that table, and D and trimming were inferred from the DNA. The sample yields a few hundred thousand clones, less than 90% seen once.

Sequenced material: peripheral blood. The chain joins TRBV16 to TRBJ2-7; D remains unclear. This TCR was sampled from a woman aged 55-70 years with COVID-19, enrolled during active disease. The DNA for the CDR3 is TGTGCCAGCAGCCATAGTTATTTGGAGCAGTACTTC. This gives the protein CASSHSYLEQYF. The entire variable domain, with the rest obtained from reference TRBV16 and TRBJ2-7, is as follows: GEEVAQTPKHLVRGEGQKAKLYCAPIKGHSYVFWYQQVLKNEFKFLISFQNENVFDETGMPKERFSAKCLPNSPCSLEIQATKLEDSAVYFCASSHSYLEQYFGPGTRLTVT.